The rows below give T cell receptor beta chains drawn from one sample of a study of vaccination effects on CD4 cells after COVID-19. No cognate antigen is known for these TCRs. Generated by immunoSEQ multiplex PCR, the TCRdb table keeps only in-frame clones and is missing some. The data show around 37,000 clones, 60% to 75% seen once. Sequenced material: CD4+ T cells from PBMCs cultured without peptide, taken before COVID-19 vaccination. The source of these receptors is a human donor who received a COVID-19 vaccine. Each CDR3 is given with its conserved first and last residue. The D gene is left open where the match is weak. Only part of the rows carry a size: once, few, many, or a class if the clone is expanded.

abundance | j_gene | v_gene | d_gene | CDR3nt | CDR3aa
NA | TRBJ1-2 | TRBV7-9 | TRBD1 | TGTGCCAGCAGCTTCGACAGGGCAACTAACTATGGCTACACCTTC | CASSFDRATNYGYTF
NA | TRBJ2-2 | TRBV6-5 | NA | TGTGCCAGCAAGTTTCTCAGGAACACCGGGGAGCTGTTTTTT | CASKFLRNTGELFF
NA | TRBJ2-7 | TRBV21-1 | NA | TGTGCCAGCAGCAAACGGACCGAAGAGCAGTACTTC | CASSKRTEEQYF
NA | TRBJ1-2 | TRBV7-2 | TRBD1 | TGTGCCAGCAGCTTAGGCCCGGACAGGGGGGCGACTAACTATGGCTACACCTTC | CASSLGPDRGATNYGYTF
NA | TRBJ2-1 | TRBV5-1 | TRBD2 | TGCGCCAGCACCCAAGCGGGAGGGTCTTACAATGAGCAGTTCTTC | CASTQAGGSYNEQFF
NA | TRBJ2-5 | TRBV18 | NA | TGTGCCAGCAAATTGGGTGCCAACCAAGAGACCCAGTACTTC | CASKLGANQETQYF
NA | TRBJ1-2 | TRBV21-1 | NA | TGTGCCAGCACCCCCCGGGGGCGCAGCTATGGCTACACCTTC | CASTPRGRSYGYTF
NA | TRBJ1-1 | TRBV4-2 | NA | TGTGCCAGCAGCCAAGAACCGACAGGCGATCCTGAAGCTTTCTTT | CASSQEPTGDPEAFF
NA | TRBJ2-3 | TRBV27 | NA | TGTGCCAGCCAACAGGGAGGGACGTCTTACACAGATACGCAGTATTTT | CASQQGGTSYTDTQYF
NA | TRBJ1-1 | TRBV5-1 | NA | TGCGCCAGCAGTACTGGGGACATAGGGATAAACACTGAAGCTTTCTTT | CASSTGDIGINTEAFF
once | TRBJ2-2 | TRBV4-1 | TRBD2 | TGCGCCAGCAGCCTCAATAGCGGGGCCAACACCGGGGAGCTGTTTTTT | CASSLNSGANTGELFF
NA | TRBJ2-6 | TRBV18 | NA | TGTGCCAGCTCACCCACCGGAGAGGTGGGGCCTGGGGCCAACGTCCTGACTTTC | CASSPTGEVGPGANVLTF
NA | TRBJ1-1 | TRBV18 | NA | TGTGCCAGCTCACCACAGGTGGGGGGCGGCGGAGGGACTGAAGCTTTCTTT | CASSPQVGGGGGTEAFF
NA | TRBJ2-5 | TRBV2 | NA | TGTGCCAGCAGTAAGGCGGGCTACCAAGAGACCCAGTACTTC | CASSKAGYQETQYF
once | TRBJ2-1 | TRBV2 | NA | TGTGCCAGCAGTGCCCGGACACCCTCCTACAATGAGCAGTTCTTC | CASSARTPSYNEQFF
NA | TRBJ2-2 | TRBV19 | TRBD2 | TGTGCCAGTACCTTTAGCGGGACGAACACCGGGGAGCTGTTTTTT | CASTFSGTNTGELFF
NA | TRBJ2-1 | TRBV7-6 | TRBD2 | TGTGCCAGCAGCTTACGGGGGACTAGCGTGAAGCGAAGTGAGCAGTTCTTC | CASSLRGTSVKRSEQFF
NA | TRBJ1-1 | TRBV18 | NA | TGTGCCAGCTCACCATGGACGGAGAACACTGAAGCTTTCTTT | CASSPWTENTEAFF
NA | TRBJ2-5 | TRBV15 | NA | TGTGCCACCCGCCTGGGGCGGGCCCAAGAGACCCAGTACTTC | CATRLGRAQETQYF
once | TRBJ1-2 | TRBV7-2 | TRBD1 | TGTGCCAGCACCTCAGGGGGGACGGTCTATGGCTACACCTTC | CASTSGGTVYGYTF